Each of the 31 T cell receptor beta chains below was sequenced from the same sample in a study of human T cells and chemical hapten exposure. TCRdb analysed the RACE reads with MiXCR anew, one entry per CDR3 protein. The table has around 60,000 distinct CDR3 sequences, around 7% seen once. Time point in this sample: pre-sensitization, week 0. Treatment of the sample: therapeutic diphenylcyclopropenone sensitization with weekly scalp DPC. Sequences were derived from whole blood, sampled in connection with sensitization to the hapten diphenylcyclopropenone (DPC). All receptors derive from a young woman with alopecia areata. Some clones in this sample may be carry-over from other donors' samples.

The rearrangement uses TRBV19 and TRBJ2-3, with D maybe TRBD2 (5 bases). V was shortened by 9 bases and J by 4 bases, with 17 bases between the two germline ends. This CDR3 is built from 14 residues. The germline V gene has CDR1 LNHDA and CDR2 SQIVND (reference sequence). CDR3 loop: CASKSASGADTQYF. CDR3 DNA: TGTGCCAGCAAATCGGCCTCCGGGGCAGATACGCAGTATTTT.

This clonotype was found many times. The chain recombines TRBV10-3 with TRBJ2-1; 8 positions match TRBD1. The CDR3 sequence is 15 residues long. The germline V gene encodes CDR1 ENHRY and CDR2 SYGVKD. With V trimmed by 6 bases and J by 3 bases, 7 bases remained unmatched. CDR3 in DNA: TGTGCCATCAGGGGACCGGGACAGGACTACAATGAGCAGTTCTTC. Translated, it gives CAIRGPGQDYNEQFF.

V is TRBV19 and J is TRBJ2-1; 7 bases are a match to TRBD2. Germline V gene lookup returns CDR1 LNHDA and CDR2 SQIVND (reference sequence). The CDR3 totals 18 residues. V shed 4 bases, J shed 2 bases, and the junction held 14 bases outside the gene matches. This chain's CDR3 is CASSTPGLTGGPYNEQFF. The CDR3 region has the DNA TGTGCCAGTAGTACACCCGGACTAACGGGGGGTCCCTACAATGAGCAGTTCTTC. Variable domain in full (rest from reference TRBV19 and TRBJ2-1): DGGITQSPKYLFRKEGQNVTLSCEQNLNHDAMYWYRQDPGQGLRLIYYSQIVNDFQKGDIAEGYSVSREKKESFPLTVTSAQKNPTAFYLCASSTPGLTGGPYNEQFFGPGTRLTVL.

This clonotype has a handful of counts. The chain has TRBV7-9 and TRBJ2-4, with 7 positions matching TRBD1. Germline loops: CDR1 SEHNR, CDR2 FQNEAQ (reference sequence). Unmatched junction bases numbered 10, after V lost 5 bases and J lost 0 bases. The CDR3 runs to 17 residues. The CDR3 loop is CASSAYRGQLAKNIQYF. The CDR3 DNA sequence: TGTGCCAGCAGCGCTTACAGGGGACAACTAGCCAAAAACATTCAGTACTTC.

This clonotype was observed many times. V usage is TRBV7-2 and J usage is TRBJ2-2; 12 bases match TRBD2. The CDR3 contains 19 residues. The germline V gene encodes CDR1 SGHTA and CDR2 FQGNSA. Losses at the gene ends were 6 bases for V and 0 bases for J; bases not matched to a gene: 11. The CDR3 loop reads CASSPKITSGGSNTGELFF. The CDR3 bases are TGTGCCAGCAGTCCGAAGATAACTAGCGGGGGGTCGAACACCGGGGAGCTGTTTTTT.

This clonotype was detected many times. The chain combines TRBV3-1 with TRBJ2-3, with TRBD2 identical over 14 bases. Per germline, CDR1 LGHDT and CDR2 YNNKEL (reference sequence). The CDR3 loop spans 16 amino acids. With V trimmed by 4 bases and J by 5 bases, 5 bases remained unmatched. The DNA for the CDR3 is TGTGCCAGCAGCCCCGGGACTAGCGGGGGTGGAGATACGCAGTATTTT. It codes for CASSPGTSGGGDTQYF.

This clonotype was seen at least ten times. CDR3 nucleotides: TGCAGCGTGCCGGACAACCGGGGGACTGAAGCTTTCTTT. This sequence encodes CSVPDNRGTEAFF. The chain joins TRBV29-1 to TRBJ1-1; D might be TRBD1 (5 bases). V was cut by 6 bases and J by 5 bases, with 16 bases left in between. The CDR3 consists of 13 residues. Germline values: CDR1 SQVTM, CDR2 ANQGSEA.

The rearrangement uses TRBV29-1 and TRBJ1-1, with D perhaps matching TRBD1 (5 bases). The CDR3 runs 11 residues. From germline, CDR1 is SQVTM and CDR2 ANQGSEA. V lost 7 bases and J 2 bases, leaving 8 bases between the germline ends. CDR3: CSGGGNTEAFF. DNA for the CDR3: TGCAGCGGGGGGGGTAACACTGAAGCTTTCTTT. Filled out from reference TRBV29-1 and TRBJ1-1, the complete variable domain reads SAVISQKPSRDICQRGTSLTIQCQVDSQVTMMFWYRQQPGQSLTLIATANQGSEATYESGFVIDKFPISRPNLTFSTLTVSNMSPEDSSIYLCSGGGNTEAFFGQGTRLTVV.

This clonotype has at least ten counts. The rearrangement joins TRBV7-2 to TRBJ2-1; D is possibly TRBD2 (6 bases). CDR1 and CDR2 (germline): SGHTA, FQGNSA. The CDR3 loop spans 14 amino acids. V dropped 3 bases and J dropped 9 bases, with 15 bases sitting between them. DNA of the CDR3: TGTGCCAGCAGCTTCCTTCCCGGGGGAGGTGAGCAGTTCTTC. This gives the protein CASSFLPGGGEQFF.

This clonotype showed up many times. The chain joins TRBV5-6 to TRBJ1-2; no clear D. The CDR3 extends over 14 amino acids. V lost 2 bases to trimming and J lost 6 bases, with 14 bases between them. Germline V gene data show CDR1 as SGHDT and CDR2 as YYEEEE. CDR3 loop: CASSFLVPTNGYTF. For the CDR3, the DNA is TGTGCCAGCAGCTTCCTGGTCCCGACAAATGGCTACACCTTC.

Turning to this clonotype: A single base separates this from a much larger clone, so it may be a read error. The V call is TRBV5-5, the J call TRBJ1-2; 7 bases agree with TRBD1. J lost 4 bases, V lost 0 bases, and 6 bases had no gene match. Germline CDR1 reads SGHKS; CDR2 reads YYEKEE (reference sequence). CDR3 length: 15 residues. CDR3 bases: TGTGCCAGCAGCTTGGCGGGACAGATTTGCTATGGCTACACCTTC. Protein: CASSLAGQICYGYTF.

This clonotype has a count of ten or more. V usage is TRBV2 and J usage is TRBJ2-5; no clear D. Germline-derived CDR1 and CDR2 are SNHLY and FYNNEI. This CDR3 spans 11 amino acids. Trimming removed 4 bases from V and 4 bases from J, with 4 bases in between. CDR3 bases: TGTGCCAGCAGTGTTTTAGAGACCCAGTACTTC. This gives the protein CASSVLETQYF.

This clonotype was seen many times. The chain uses TRBV11-2 and TRBJ1-1; 7 nucleotides line up with TRBD1. The CDR3 has 12 residues. The germline CDR1 and CDR2 sequences are SGHAT and FQNNGV. The ends lost 3 bases at V and 10 bases at J; junction bases unmatched: 5. The CDR3: CASSLTGILAFF. CDR3 coding DNA: TGTGCCAGCAGCTTGACAGGGATTTTAGCTTTCTTT. Full variable domain (missing parts from reference TRBV11-2 and TRBJ1-1): EAGVAQSPRYKIIEKRQSVAFWCNPISGHATLYWYQQILGQGPKLLIQFQNNGVVDDSQLPKDRFSAERLKGVDSTLKIQPAKLEDSAVYLCASSLTGILAFFGQGTRLTVV.

The chain recombines TRBV6-2 or TRBV6-3 with TRBJ2-5; TRBD1 aligns across 9 bases. V was pared by 0 bases and J by 4 bases, with 6 bases of the junction left unmatched. The length of the CDR3 is 16 residues. Germline assignment: CDR1 MNHEY and CDR2 SVGEGT. For the CDR3, the DNA is TGTGCCAGCAGTTACTCGCCGGGACAGGGAGCAGAGACCCAGTACTTC. The encoded protein is CASSYSPGQGAETQYF.

In its sample, this clonotype was seen a few times. The chain recombines TRBV11-3 with TRBJ1-5, with D possibly being TRBD1 (5 bases). This CDR3 contains 12 residues. Looked up from germline, CDR1 is SGHNT and CDR2 is YENEEA. The V end lost 4 bases, the J end lost 7 bases, and 8 bases lay between the germline ends. The CDR3 here is CASSSQGQPQHF. For the CDR3, the DNA is TGTGCCAGCAGCTCCCAGGGCCAGCCCCAGCATTTT.

This clonotype was detected many times. This chain connects TRBV6-1 to TRBJ2-3; 8 positions match TRBD2. Germline V gives CDR1 MNHNS, CDR2 SASEGT. This CDR3 contains 15 residues. V shed 7 bases, J shed 2 bases, and the junction held 8 bases outside the gene matches. CDR3: CASTGRSGATDTQYF. In nucleotides, the CDR3 is TGTGCCAGCACAGGGCGTAGCGGGGCCACAGATACGCAGTATTTT.

This clonotype was recorded at least ten times. The chain joins TRBV5-1 to TRBJ2-3, with 9 nucleotides matching TRBD1. V lost 0 bases and J lost 5; bases outside the gene matches: 7. The CDR3 extends over 16 amino acids. Germline CDR1 reads SGHRS; CDR2 reads YFSETQ. The CDR3: CASSLDIQTGGDTQYF. CDR3 bases: TGCGCCAGCAGCTTGGACATACAGACAGGGGGAGATACGCAGTATTTT.

This clonotype occurred many times. This rearrangement joins TRBV18 to TRBJ1-3; a weak D match, TRBD1 (5 bases). The germline CDR1 and CDR2 sequences are KGHSH and LQKENI. There are 17 residues in the CDR3. Trimming cost V 3 bases and J 2 bases, with 17 bases left between them. In DNA form, the CDR3 reads TGTGCCAGCTCACCCCCCGACAGTCTGCTTGCTGGAAACACCATATATTTT. It translates to CASSPPDSLLAGNTIYF.

This chain connects TRBV19 to TRBJ2-1, with D hard to call. Trimming removed 4 bases at V and 4 bases at J, with 8 bases between. This CDR3 comprises 13 residues. Germline assignment: CDR1 LNHDA and CDR2 SQIVND (reference sequence). This chain's CDR3 is CASSSQLYNEQFF. The DNA for the CDR3 is TGTGCCAGTAGTAGTCAGTTATACAATGAGCAGTTCTTC. Full variable domain (outside the CDR3, taken from reference TRBV19 and TRBJ2-1): DGGITQSPKYLFRKEGQNVTLSCEQNLNHDAMYWYRQDPGQGLRLIYYSQIVNDFQKGDIAEGYSVSREKKESFPLTVTSAQKNPTAFYLCASSSQLYNEQFFGPGTRLTVL.

A note on this clonotype: A much bigger clone sits one base away, suggesting this may be a read error. The V gene is TRBV2, the J gene TRBJ2-5; D is possibly TRBD2 (6 bases). Germline CDR1 reads SNHLY; CDR2 reads FYNNEI. V was shortened by 8 bases and J by 1 base, with 8 bases between the two germline ends. The CDR3 extends over 12 amino acids. The CDR3 nucleotides read TGTGCCAGCGCGGGGAGCCAAGAGACCCAGTACTTC. Amino acids: CASAGSQETQYF. The whole variable domain, filled in from reference TRBV2 and TRBJ2-5, reads EPEVTQTPSHQVTQMGQEVILRCVPISNHLYFYWYRQILGQKVEFLVSFYNNEISEKSEIFDDQFSVERPDGSNFTLKIRSTKLEDSAMYFCASAGSQETQYFGPGTRLLVL.

This clonotype was seen repeatedly, ten times or more. The V call is TRBV2, the J call TRBJ1-6; D gene ambiguous. The germline V gene has CDR1 SNHLY and CDR2 FYNNEI. V was cut by 6 bases and J by 6 bases, with 6 bases left in between. CDR3 length: 12 residues. The CDR3 DNA sequence: TGTGCCAGCAGCGAACCTAATTCACCCCTCCACTTT. It yields the protein CASSEPNSPLHF.

This clonotype was counted ten times or more. This chain links TRBV6-5 with TRBJ1-1, with 8 bases aligning to TRBD1. The CDR3 length is 16 residues. The J segment lost 0 bases and the V segment lost 6 bases, leaving 9 bases of the junction unmatched. The germline gives CDR1 MNHEY, CDR2 SVGAGI. This chain's CDR3 is CASSRRTGTMNTEAFF. The CDR3 coding sequence is TGTGCCAGCAGCCGCCGGACAGGGACCATGAACACTGAAGCTTTCTTT.

Points on this clonotype: A clone one base away is much larger, so this may be a read error. This rearrangement joins TRBV20-1 to TRBJ2-7; TRBD2 matches at 10 bases. Unmatched junction bases numbered 11, after V lost 5 bases and J lost 1 base. The CDR3 consists of 16 residues. Germline CDR1 is DFQATT and CDR2 is SNEGSKA (reference sequence). CDR3 amino acids: CSAGRTAGGLSYEQYF. CDR3 coding DNA: TGCAGTGCTGGCCGGACAGCGGGGGGGCTATCCTACGAGCAGTACTTC.

This clonotype was detected many times. The chain is built from TRBV15 and TRBJ2-1; 11 bases agree with TRBD2. With V trimmed by 3 bases and J by 4 bases, 2 bases remained unmatched. This CDR3 spans 15 amino acids. Germline assignment: CDR1 LNHNV and CDR2 YYDKDF (reference sequence). CDR3 residues: CATSSTSGGYNEQFF. The CDR3 nucleotides are TGTGCCACCAGCAGTACTAGCGGGGGTTACAATGAGCAGTTCTTC.

This clonotype was recorded at least ten times. The chain employs TRBV20-1 and TRBJ2-1; tentative D call: TRBD2 (5 bases). The V end lost 6 bases, the J end lost 0 bases, and 15 bases lay between the germline ends. Germline-derived CDR1 and CDR2 are DFQATT and SNEGSKA (reference sequence). This CDR3 contains 15 residues. The CDR3, as DNA: TGCAGTGCCCAGCCGGCGGGTAGCTCCTACAATGAGCAGTTCTTC. Translated, it gives CSAQPAGSSYNEQFF.

Ten or more counts support this clonotype. The rearrangement joins TRBV7-3 to TRBJ2-7; D might be TRBD1 (5 bases). Trimming removed 2 bases from V and 10 bases from J, with 15 bases in between. Germline CDR1 and CDR2: SGHTA and FQGTGA. The CDR3 extends over 13 amino acids. The CDR3 region is CASSLRMDTPQYF. The DNA for the CDR3 is TGTGCCAGCAGCTTACGAATGGACACTCCTCAGTACTTC.

This clonotype was recorded many times. The chain has TRBV20-1 and TRBJ2-1, with 8 bases that match TRBD2. From germline, CDR1 is DFQATT and CDR2 SNEGSKA (reference sequence). CDR3 length equals 18 residues. The ends lost 4 bases at V and 2 bases at J; junction bases unmatched: 16. DNA for the CDR3: TGCAGTGCTAAAAAGGGTGTGAGGGCGGGGGGACCCTACAATGAGCAGTTCTTC. It translates to CSAKKGVRAGGPYNEQFF.

This clonotype was seen a handful of times. A read error may produce the germline difference seen at one junction end. The V gene is TRBV6-5, the J gene TRBJ1-2; D remains ambiguous. This CDR3 has 13 amino acids. Per the germline V gene, CDR1 is MNHEY and CDR2 is SVGAGI. The CDR3, as DNA: TGTGCCAGCAGCCCGCAGTCAAACTATGGCGACACCTTC. This sequence encodes CASSPQSNYGDTF.

This clonotype was detected many times. The chain recombines TRBV6-1 with TRBJ2-2; tentative D call: TRBD2 (6 bases). The V gene lost 6 bases and the J gene lost 7 bases, with 18 bases spanning the gap. CDR3 length equals 15 residues. From germline, CDR1 is MNHNS and CDR2 SASEGT. The CDR3: CASRGTDRGVGELFF. CDR3 bases: TGTGCCAGCAGGGGGACTGATAGGGGAGTCGGGGAGCTGTTTTTT.

Ten or more counts support this clonotype. The chain is built from TRBV5-5 and TRBJ2-2, with TRBD2 matching 15 bases. Losses at the gene ends were 5 bases for V and 1 base for J; bases not matched to a gene: 9. Germline loops: CDR1 SGHKS, CDR2 YYEKEE (reference sequence). This CDR3 has 19 residues. The CDR3 region is CASSLSGTSGGWNTGELFF. The DNA of the CDR3 is TGTGCCAGCAGTCTCTCGGGGACTAGCGGGGGGTGGAACACCGGGGAGCTGTTTTTT. Looking up the rest from reference TRBV5-5 and TRBJ2-2 gives the full variable domain: DAGVTQSPTHLIKTRGQQVTLRCSPISGHKSVSWYQQVLGQGPQFIFQYYEKEERGRGNFPDRFSARQFPNYSSELNVNALLLGDSALYLCASSLSGTSGGWNTGELFFGEGSRLTVL.

This clonotype appeared a few times. The V gene is TRBV7-9, the J gene TRBJ1-6; D perhaps matches TRBD1 (5 bases). V was cut by 1 base and J by 3 bases, with 7 bases left in between. From germline, CDR1 is SEHNR and CDR2 FQNEAQ (reference sequence). This CDR3 has 15 amino acids. For the CDR3, the DNA is TGTGCCAGCAGCTTAGTGGGGGGCTATAATTCACCCCTCCACTTT. Translation: CASSLVGGYNSPLHF.